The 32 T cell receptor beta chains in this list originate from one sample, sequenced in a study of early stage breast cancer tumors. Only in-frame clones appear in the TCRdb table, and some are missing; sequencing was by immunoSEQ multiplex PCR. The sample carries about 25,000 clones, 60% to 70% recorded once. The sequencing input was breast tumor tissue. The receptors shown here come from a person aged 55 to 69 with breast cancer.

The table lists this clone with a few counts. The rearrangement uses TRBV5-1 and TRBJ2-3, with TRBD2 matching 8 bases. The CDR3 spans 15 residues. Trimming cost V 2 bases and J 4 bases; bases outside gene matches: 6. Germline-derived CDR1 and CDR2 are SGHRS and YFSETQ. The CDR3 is CASSFQAGGSDTQYF. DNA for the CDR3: TGCGCCAGCAGCTTTCAGGCGGGAGGTTCAGATACGCAGTATTTT.

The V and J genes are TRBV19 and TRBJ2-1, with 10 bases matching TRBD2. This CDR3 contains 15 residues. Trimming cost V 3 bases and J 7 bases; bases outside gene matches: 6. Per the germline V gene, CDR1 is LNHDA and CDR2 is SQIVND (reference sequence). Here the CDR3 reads CASSMVPSGSNEQFF. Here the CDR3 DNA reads TGTGCCAGTAGTATGGTACCTAGCGGGAGTAATGAGCAGTTCTTC.

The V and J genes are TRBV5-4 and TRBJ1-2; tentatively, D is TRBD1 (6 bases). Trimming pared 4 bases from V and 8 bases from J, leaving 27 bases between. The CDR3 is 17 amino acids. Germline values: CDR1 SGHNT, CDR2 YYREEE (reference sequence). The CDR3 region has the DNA TGTGCCAGCAGCCGTATGATCTCGAAGGGGACAAACGACGGCTACACCTTC. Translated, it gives CASSRMISKGTNDGYTF.

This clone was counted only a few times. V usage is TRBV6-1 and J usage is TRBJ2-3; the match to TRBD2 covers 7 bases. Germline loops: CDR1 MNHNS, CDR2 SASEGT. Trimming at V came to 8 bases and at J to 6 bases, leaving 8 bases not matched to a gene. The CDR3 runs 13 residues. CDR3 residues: CASHPHGRDTQYF. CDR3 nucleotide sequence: TGTGCCAGCCACCCACACGGGAGGGATACGCAGTATTTT.

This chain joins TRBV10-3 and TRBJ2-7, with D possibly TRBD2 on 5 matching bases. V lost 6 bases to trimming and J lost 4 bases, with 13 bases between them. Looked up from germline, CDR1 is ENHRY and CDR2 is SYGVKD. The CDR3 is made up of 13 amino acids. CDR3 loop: CAISAPRDYEQYF. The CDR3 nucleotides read TGTGCCATCAGCGCTCCCCGGGATTACGAGCAGTACTTC.

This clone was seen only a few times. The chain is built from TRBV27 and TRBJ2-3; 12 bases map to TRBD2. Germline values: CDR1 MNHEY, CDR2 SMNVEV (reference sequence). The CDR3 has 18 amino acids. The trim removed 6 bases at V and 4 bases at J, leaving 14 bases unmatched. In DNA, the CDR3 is TGTGCCAGCAGACCACTAGCGGGAGGATTCTCAGGTTCAGATACGCAGTATTTT. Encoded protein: CASRPLAGGFSGSDTQYF.

CDR3 protein: CASRTGFREKLFF. The CDR3 DNA sequence: TGCGCCAGCAGGACAGGGTTTAGAGAAAAACTGTTTTTT. The chain combines TRBV23-1 with TRBJ1-4; TRBD1 aligns across 7 bases. TRBV23-1 is an open reading frame, and its role is uncertain. J lost 8 bases, V lost 6 bases, and 6 bases had no gene match. This CDR3 comprises 13 residues.

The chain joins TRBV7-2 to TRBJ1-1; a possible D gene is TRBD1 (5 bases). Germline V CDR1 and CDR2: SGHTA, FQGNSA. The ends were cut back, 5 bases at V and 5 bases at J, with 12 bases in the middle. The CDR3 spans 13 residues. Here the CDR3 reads CASSTIGGTEAFF. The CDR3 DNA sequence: TGTGCCAGCAGCACCATCGGGGGGACTGAAGCTTTCTTT.

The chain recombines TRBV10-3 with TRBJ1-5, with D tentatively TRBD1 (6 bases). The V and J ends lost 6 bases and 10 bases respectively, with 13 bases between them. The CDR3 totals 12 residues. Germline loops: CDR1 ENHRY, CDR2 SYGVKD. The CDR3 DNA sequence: TGTGCCATCAGGGATGACAGGTCCCCCCAGCATTTT. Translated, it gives CAIRDDRSPQHF.

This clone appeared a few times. The DNA of the CDR3 is TGCGCCAGCAGCCAAACCGGGACAGGGGGCGGCTATGGCTACACCTTC. Protein product: CASSQTGTGGGYGYTF. V usage is TRBV5-1 and J usage is TRBJ1-2, with TRBD1 matching over 12 bases. CDR3 length equals 16 residues. The junction had 8 bases not matched to a gene; V was cut back by 4 bases and J by 4 bases. In germline, CDR1 is SGHRS, CDR2 YFSETQ.

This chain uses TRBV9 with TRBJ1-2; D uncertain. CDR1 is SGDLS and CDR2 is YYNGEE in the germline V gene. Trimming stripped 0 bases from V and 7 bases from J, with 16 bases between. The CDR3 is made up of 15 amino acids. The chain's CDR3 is CASSVDLAPSAGYTF. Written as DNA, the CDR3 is TGTGCCAGCAGCGTAGATTTAGCCCCCTCGGCTGGCTACACCTTC. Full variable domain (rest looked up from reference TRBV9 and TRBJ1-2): DSGVTQTPKHLITATGQRVTLRCSPRSGDLSVYWYQQSLDQGLQFLIQYYNGEERAKGNILERFSAQQFPDLHSELNLSSLELGDSALYFCASSVDLAPSAGYTFGSGTRLTVV.

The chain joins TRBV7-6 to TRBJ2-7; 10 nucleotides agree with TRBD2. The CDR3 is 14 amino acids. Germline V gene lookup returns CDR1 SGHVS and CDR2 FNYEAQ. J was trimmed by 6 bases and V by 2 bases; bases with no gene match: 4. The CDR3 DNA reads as TGTGCCAGCAGCTTACGGCTAGCGGGGGCCGAGCAGTACTTC. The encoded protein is CASSLRLAGAEQYF.

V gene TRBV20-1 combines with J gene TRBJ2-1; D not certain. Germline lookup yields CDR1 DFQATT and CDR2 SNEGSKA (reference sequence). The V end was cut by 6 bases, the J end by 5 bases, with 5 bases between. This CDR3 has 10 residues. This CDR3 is CSAIHNEQFF. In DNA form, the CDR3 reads TGCAGTGCCATCCACAATGAGCAGTTCTTC.

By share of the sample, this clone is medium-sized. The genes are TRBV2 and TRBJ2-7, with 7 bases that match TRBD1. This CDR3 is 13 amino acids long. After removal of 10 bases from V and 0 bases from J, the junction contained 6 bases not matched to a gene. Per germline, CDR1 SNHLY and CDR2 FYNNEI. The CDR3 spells CAITGTDSYEQYF. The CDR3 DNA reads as TGTGCCATCACCGGGACAGACTCCTACGAGCAGTACTTC.

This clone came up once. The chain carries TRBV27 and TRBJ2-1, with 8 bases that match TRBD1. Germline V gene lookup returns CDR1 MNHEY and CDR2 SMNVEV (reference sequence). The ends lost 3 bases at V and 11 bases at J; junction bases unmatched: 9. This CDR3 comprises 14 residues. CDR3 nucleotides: TGTGCCAGCAGTTTGGACAGGGCGGCCGGGAAGCAGTTCTTC. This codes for CASSLDRAAGKQFF.

As DNA, the CDR3 is TGCAGCACAATCGGACAGGGCGCAGATACGCAGTATTTT. Its protein product is CSTIGQGADTQYF. The chain has TRBV29-1 and TRBJ2-3; 8 bases are a match to TRBD1. The germline gives CDR1 SQVTM, CDR2 ANQGSEA. With 8 bases clipped from V and 4 bases from J, the junction kept 8 bases outside the gene matches. This CDR3 is built from 13 residues.

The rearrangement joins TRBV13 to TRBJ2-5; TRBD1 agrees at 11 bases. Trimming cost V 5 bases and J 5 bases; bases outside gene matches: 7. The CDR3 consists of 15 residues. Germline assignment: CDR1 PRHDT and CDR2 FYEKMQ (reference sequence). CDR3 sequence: CASSLGTGGGETQYF. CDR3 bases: TGTGCCAGCAGCCTCGGGACAGGGGGTGGGGAGACCCAGTACTTC.

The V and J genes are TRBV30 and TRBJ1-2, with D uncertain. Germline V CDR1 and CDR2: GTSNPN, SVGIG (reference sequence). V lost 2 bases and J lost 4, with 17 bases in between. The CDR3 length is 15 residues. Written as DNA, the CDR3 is TGTGCCTGGAGTCCCCCCCTGGCACGGGGCTATGGCTACACCTTC. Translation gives CAWSPPLARGYGYTF.

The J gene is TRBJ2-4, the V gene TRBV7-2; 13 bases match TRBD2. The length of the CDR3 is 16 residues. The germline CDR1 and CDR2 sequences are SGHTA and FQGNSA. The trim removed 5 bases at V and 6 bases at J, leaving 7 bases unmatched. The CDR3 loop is CASSPRLAGGGNIQYF. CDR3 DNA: TGTGCCAGCAGCCCTAGACTAGCGGGAGGAGGAAACATTCAGTACTTC.

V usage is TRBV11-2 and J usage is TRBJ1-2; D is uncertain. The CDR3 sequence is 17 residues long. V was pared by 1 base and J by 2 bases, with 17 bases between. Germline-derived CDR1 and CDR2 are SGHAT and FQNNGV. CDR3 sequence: CASSLGAVPGRNYGYTF. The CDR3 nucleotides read TGTGCCAGCAGCTTAGGAGCAGTCCCTGGGAGGAACTATGGCTACACCTTC.

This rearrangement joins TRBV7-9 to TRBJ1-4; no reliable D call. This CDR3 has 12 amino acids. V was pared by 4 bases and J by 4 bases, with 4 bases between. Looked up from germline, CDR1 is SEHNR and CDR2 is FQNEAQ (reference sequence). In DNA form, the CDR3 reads TGTGCCAGCAGCTCGGGTAATGAAAAACTGTTTTTT. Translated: CASSSGNEKLFF.

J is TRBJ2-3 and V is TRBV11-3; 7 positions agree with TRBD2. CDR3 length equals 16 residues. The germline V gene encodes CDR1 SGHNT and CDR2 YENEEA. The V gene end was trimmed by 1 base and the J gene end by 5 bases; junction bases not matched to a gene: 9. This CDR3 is CASSLGAGEYGDTQYF. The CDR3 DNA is TGTGCCAGCAGCTTAGGGGCGGGAGAGTATGGAGATACGCAGTATTTT.

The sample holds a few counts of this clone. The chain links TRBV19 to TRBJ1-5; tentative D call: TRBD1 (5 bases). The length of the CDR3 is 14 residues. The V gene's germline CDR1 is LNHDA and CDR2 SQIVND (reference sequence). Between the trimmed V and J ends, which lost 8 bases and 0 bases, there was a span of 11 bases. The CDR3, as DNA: TGTGCCAGTGAAACAGGTAATAGCAATCAGCCCCAGCATTTT. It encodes CASETGNSNQPQHF.

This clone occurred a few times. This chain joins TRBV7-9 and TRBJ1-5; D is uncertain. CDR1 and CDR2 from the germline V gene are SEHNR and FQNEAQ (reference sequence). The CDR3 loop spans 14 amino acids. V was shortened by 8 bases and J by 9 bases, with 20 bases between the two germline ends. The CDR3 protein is CASSPGSGIVPQHF. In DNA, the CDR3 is TGTGCCAGCTCCCCTGGGTCAGGTATCGTGCCCCAGCATTTT. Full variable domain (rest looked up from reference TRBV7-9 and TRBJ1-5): DTGVSQNPRHKITKRGQNVTFRCDPISEHNRLYWYRQTLGQGPEFLTYFQNEAQLEKSRLLSDRFSAERPKGSFSTLEIQRTEQGDSAMYLCASSPGSGIVPQHFGDGTRLSIL.

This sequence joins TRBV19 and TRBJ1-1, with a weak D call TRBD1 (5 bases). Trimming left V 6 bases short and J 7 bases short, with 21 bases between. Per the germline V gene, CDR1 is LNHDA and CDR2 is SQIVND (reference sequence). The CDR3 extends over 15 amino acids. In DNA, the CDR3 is TGTGCCAGTAGCTCGCAACAGGCTATCCTGGATGAAGCTTTCTTT. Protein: CASSSQQAILDEAFF.

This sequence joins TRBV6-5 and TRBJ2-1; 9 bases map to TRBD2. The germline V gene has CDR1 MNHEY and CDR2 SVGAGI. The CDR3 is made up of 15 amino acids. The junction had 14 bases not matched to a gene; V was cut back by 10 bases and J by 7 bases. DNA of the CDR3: TGTGCCACCACCCGTCCAGGACTAGCGTCTAATGAGCAGTTCTTC. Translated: CATTRPGLASNEQFF.

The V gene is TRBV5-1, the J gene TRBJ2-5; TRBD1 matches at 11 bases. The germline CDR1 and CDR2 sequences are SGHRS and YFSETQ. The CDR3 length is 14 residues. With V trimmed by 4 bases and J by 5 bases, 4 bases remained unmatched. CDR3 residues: CASSPGTGGETQYF. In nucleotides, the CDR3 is TGCGCCAGCAGCCCGGGGACAGGGGGGGAGACCCAGTACTTC.

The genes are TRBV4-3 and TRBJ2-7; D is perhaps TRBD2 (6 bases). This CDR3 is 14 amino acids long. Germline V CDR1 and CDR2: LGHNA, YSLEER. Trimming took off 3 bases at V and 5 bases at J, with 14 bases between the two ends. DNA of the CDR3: TGCGCCAGCAGCCATACGGTCGGGAGCCACGAGCAGTACTTC. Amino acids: CASSHTVGSHEQYF.

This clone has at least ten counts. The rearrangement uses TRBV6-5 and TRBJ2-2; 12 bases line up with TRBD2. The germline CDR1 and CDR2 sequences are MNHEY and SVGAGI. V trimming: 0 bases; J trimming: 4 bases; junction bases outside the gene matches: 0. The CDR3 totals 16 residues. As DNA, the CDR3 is TGTGCCAGCAGTTACTCGACTAGCGGGAGCACCGGGGAGCTGTTTTTT. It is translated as CASSYSTSGSTGELFF.

The CDR3 reads CASWGQLDIGYTF. CDR3 bases: TGTGCCTCGTGGGGACAGTTGGACATAGGCTACACCTTC. The chain recombines TRBV10-3 with TRBJ1-2; 7 nucleotides agree with TRBD1. The CDR3 loop spans 13 amino acids. The germline V gene has CDR1 ENHRY and CDR2 SYGVKD. The J segment lost 8 bases and the V segment lost 11 bases, leaving 14 bases of the junction unmatched.

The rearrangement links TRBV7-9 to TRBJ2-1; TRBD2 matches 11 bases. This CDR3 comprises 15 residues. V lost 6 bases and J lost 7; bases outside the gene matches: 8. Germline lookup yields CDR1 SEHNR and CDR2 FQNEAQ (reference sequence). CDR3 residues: CASSPRLAGNNEQFF. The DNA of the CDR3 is TGTGCCAGCAGTCCCCGACTAGCGGGAAATAATGAGCAGTTCTTC.

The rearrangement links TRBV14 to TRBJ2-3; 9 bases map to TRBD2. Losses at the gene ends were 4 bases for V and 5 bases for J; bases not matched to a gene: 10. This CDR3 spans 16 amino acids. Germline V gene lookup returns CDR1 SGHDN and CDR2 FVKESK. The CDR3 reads CASSPLLAGDRDTQYF. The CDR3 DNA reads TGTGCCAGCAGCCCACTCTTAGCGGGAGATCGAGATACGCAGTATTTT.